The 26 T cell receptor beta chains in this list originate from one sample, sequenced in a study of T-cell memory formation after mild COVID-19. TCRdb recomputed calls from the 5' RACE reads with MiXCR, one row per CDR3 protein. The data show 350,000 to 500,000 distinct CDR3 sequences, around 20% seen once. Input material: PBMCs or a T cell subset sorted from them (not recorded which). The receptors stem from an adult woman who had mild COVID-19 (a few samples of this study predate the infection). Cell type and time point are not known.

The chain combines TRBV15 with TRBJ2-7, with D perhaps matching TRBD1 (6 bases). The V and J ends lost 1 base and 5 bases respectively, with 12 bases between them. Per germline, CDR1 LNHNV and CDR2 YYDKDF (reference sequence). This CDR3 is built from 14 residues. The CDR3 is CATSRGSQGHEQYF. The CDR3 nucleotides are TGTGCCACCAGCAGAGGGTCCCAGGGGCACGAGCAGTACTTC.

The J gene is TRBJ2-3, the V gene TRBV24-1; maybe TRBD1 (5 bases). The CDR3 consists of 17 residues. CDR1 is KGHDR and CDR2 is SFDVKD in the germline V gene. V lost 3 bases and J 4 bases, leaving 19 bases between the germline ends. The CDR3 is CATSDLLPGAHADTQYF. CDR3 DNA sequence: TGTGCCACCAGTGATCTACTCCCTGGGGCCCACGCAGATACGCAGTATTTT.

The chain recombines TRBV30 with TRBJ2-7; tentatively, D is TRBD1 or TRBD2 (6 bases each). The CDR3 length is 14 residues. Per the germline V gene, CDR1 is GTSNPN and CDR2 is SVGIG (reference sequence). V was cut by 2 bases and J by 2 bases, with 13 bases left in between. The CDR3 here is CAWSLLGGTYEQYF. CDR3 DNA sequence: TGTGCCTGGAGTTTGCTAGGGGGGACCTACGAGCAGTACTTC.

The chain joins TRBV19 to TRBJ2-7; D not resolved. The V gene's germline CDR1 is LNHDA and CDR2 SQIVND (reference sequence). Trimming removed 5 bases at V and 6 bases at J, with 14 bases between. CDR3 size: 13 residues. CDR3 loop: CASSSLVRGEQYF. The DNA for the CDR3 is TGTGCCAGTAGTTCCCTAGTCCGTGGCGAGCAGTACTTC.

This clonotype was observed a handful of times. V and J are TRBV5-1 and TRBJ2-7, with 11 bases matching TRBD2. Trimming cost V 1 base and J 2 bases; bases outside gene matches: 5. Germline V lookup: CDR1 SGHRS, CDR2 YFSETQ. The CDR3 has 16 residues. CDR3 sequence (DNA): TGCGCCAGCAGCTTGCCTCCTAGCGGGGGGACCTACGAGCAGTACTTC. Protein sequence: CASSLPPSGGTYEQYF.

The table lists this clonotype with a few counts. V is TRBV10-3 and J is TRBJ2-1; the D gene could be TRBD1 or TRBD2 (6 bases each). The V and J ends lost 6 bases and 9 bases respectively, with 12 bases between them. The CDR3 contains 12 residues. Germline CDR1 reads ENHRY; CDR2 reads SYGVKD. The CDR3 spells CAIRLEGGEQFF. The CDR3 region has the DNA TGTGCCATCAGACTCGAGGGGGGTGAGCAGTTCTTC.

This clonotype has a handful of counts. The chain combines TRBV18 with TRBJ1-1; the D gene is possibly TRBD1 (5 bases). In germline, CDR1 is KGHSH, CDR2 LQKENI. The CDR3 loop spans 15 amino acids. V was pared by 5 bases and J by 4 bases, with 17 bases between. The CDR3 nucleotides are TGTGCCAGCTCAGACTCAATTCCAGGGACCACTGAAGCTTTCTTT. Amino acids: CASSDSIPGTTEAFF.

This chain uses TRBV5-1 with TRBJ1-2; D call uncertain. CDR3 size: 15 residues. Germline V gene lookup returns CDR1 SGHRS and CDR2 YFSETQ. Trimming stripped 0 bases from V and 3 bases from J, with 12 bases between. CDR3 residues: CASSLEGDGYYGYTF. CDR3 bases: TGCGCCAGCAGCTTGGAAGGCGACGGGTACTATGGCTACACCTTC.

This chain joins TRBV20-1 and TRBJ2-1; 7 nucleotides align to TRBD2. Germline-derived CDR1 and CDR2 are DFQATT and SNEGSKA (reference sequence). The trim removed 4 bases at V and 8 bases at J, leaving 8 bases unmatched. The CDR3 extends over 13 amino acids. CDR3 in DNA: TGCAGTGCTATTGGGGGGGTGTTGGATGAGCAGTTCTTC. Encoded protein: CSAIGGVLDEQFF.

This chain uses TRBV20-1 with TRBJ1-1, with D uncertain. There are 11 residues in the CDR3. The germline V and J ends were trimmed by 0 bases and 10 bases, with 9 bases remaining between them. The V gene's germline CDR1 is DFQATT and CDR2 SNEGSKA (reference sequence). CDR3 in DNA: TGCAGTGCTAGAGATATCAGAGGAGCTTTCTTT. It translates to CSARDIRGAFF.

The CDR3 DNA reads TGTGCCAGCACTCGGACTAGCGGGGGGCAGTGGAATGAGCAGTTCTTC. As protein: CASTRTSGGQWNEQFF. The J gene is TRBJ2-1, the V gene TRBV12-3 or TRBV12-4, with 14 bases lining up with TRBD2. The CDR3 consists of 16 residues. Germline trimming cut 7 bases from V and 7 bases from J; bases unmatched to any gene: 9.

J is TRBJ1-4 and V is TRBV5-5; no definite D call. The germline V gene has CDR1 SGHKS and CDR2 YYEKEE (reference sequence). Deletions cut 1 base from V and 5 bases from J, with 6 bases between. The CDR3 length is 13 residues. CDR3: CASSLSGNEKLFF. CDR3 coding DNA: TGTGCCAGCAGCTTGTCGGGGAATGAAAAACTGTTTTTT.

This clonotype was seen at least ten times. The junction departs from germline at one end; a sequencing error may be responsible. CDR3 region: CASSLLGSSKETQYF. CDR3 sequence (DNA): TGTGCCAGCAGCTTGCTCGGGAGTTCCAAAGAAACCCAGTACTTC. This chain uses TRBV5-4 with TRBJ2-5, with D tentatively TRBD2 (6 bases). CDR1 is SGHNT and CDR2 is YYREEE in the germline V gene (reference sequence). The CDR3 runs 15 residues.

This clonotype was detected a few times. This chain joins TRBV20-1 and TRBJ1-2; TRBD1 aligns across 7 bases. CDR3 length: 14 residues. From germline, CDR1 is DFQATT and CDR2 SNEGSKA (reference sequence). The J segment lost 2 bases and the V segment lost 5 bases, leaving 8 bases of the junction unmatched. The CDR3 nucleotides read TGCAGTGCTGCCTCTAGGGGGCGCAACTATGGCTACACCTTC. It specifies CSAASRGRNYGYTF.

The rearrangement uses TRBV4-2 and TRBJ2-7; 8 nucleotides match TRBD1. CDR1 and CDR2 from the germline V gene are LGHNA and YNFKEQ. After removal of 3 bases from V and 4 bases from J, the junction contained 11 bases not matched to a gene. This CDR3 spans 16 amino acids. The CDR3 coding sequence is TGTGCCAGCAGCCAGGGTACAGGGGGAATTTCTTACGAGCAGTACTTC. It translates to CASSQGTGGISYEQYF.

V is TRBV7-9 and J is TRBJ2-1, with 8 nucleotides matching TRBD1. CDR3 length: 16 amino acids. The germline gives CDR1 SEHNR, CDR2 FQNEAQ (reference sequence). V shed 4 bases, J shed 4 bases, and the junction held 9 bases outside the gene matches. CDR3: CASSSGQGHNYNEQFF. The CDR3 DNA sequence: TGTGCCAGCAGCTCAGGACAGGGCCACAATTACAATGAGCAGTTCTTC.

This chain uses TRBV5-1 with TRBJ1-2; 7 bases agree with TRBD1. This CDR3 spans 12 amino acids. Germline V lookup: CDR1 SGHRS, CDR2 YFSETQ. Germline trimming cut 5 bases from V and 5 bases from J; bases unmatched to any gene: 3. This chain's CDR3 is CASRTGPYGYTF. CDR3 in DNA: TGCGCCAGCAGGACAGGGCCGTATGGCTACACCTTC.

This clonotype was observed a handful of times. The chain recombines TRBV19 with TRBJ1-1; D uncertain. Trimming shortened V by 3 bases and J by 0 bases, and 8 bases separated the two germline ends. The CDR3 has 14 amino acids. Germline V lookup: CDR1 LNHDA, CDR2 SQIVND (reference sequence). The CDR3 spells CASSIGSLNTEAFF. The CDR3 bases are TGTGCCAGTAGTATTGGCAGCCTGAACACTGAAGCTTTCTTT.

This chain links TRBV24-1 with TRBJ2-1; 8 bases line up with TRBD2. CDR3 size: 12 residues. The V gene's germline CDR1 is KGHDR and CDR2 SFDVKD. J was trimmed by 8 bases and V by 9 bases; bases with no gene match: 5. CDR3: CATAGGADEQFF. CDR3 DNA: TGTGCCACCGCCGGGGGGGCTGATGAGCAGTTCTTC.

This clonotype showed up many times. The chain has TRBV12-3 or TRBV12-4 and TRBJ2-7; D may be TRBD2 (8 bases). Trimming shortened V by 5 bases and J by 5 bases, and 16 bases separated the two germline ends. The CDR3 is made up of 14 amino acids. For the CDR3, the DNA is TGTGCCAGCAGTCCGGGAGGGCAGGGGGACGAGCAGTACTTC. Its translation: CASSPGGQGDEQYF.

This clonotype has at least ten counts. The J gene is TRBJ2-5, the V gene TRBV20-1; no firm D call. V lost 1 base and J 0 bases, leaving 6 bases between the germline ends. The germline V gene encodes CDR1 DFQATT and CDR2 SNEGSKA (reference sequence). This CDR3 has 13 residues. The CDR3 sequence: CSARGRNQETQYF. The CDR3 nucleotides read TGCAGTGCTAGAGGCCGGAACCAAGAGACCCAGTACTTC.

The chain employs TRBV12-3 or TRBV12-4 and TRBJ2-2, with 7 bases that match TRBD2. The CDR3 contains 14 residues. CDR3 sequence reads: CATRLEAGSGELFF. The CDR3 DNA follows: TGTGCTACCCGACTCGAAGCGGGGTCCGGGGAGCTGTTTTTT.

At least ten counts were recorded for this clonotype. The chain uses TRBV7-2 and TRBJ2-3; 8 nucleotides agree with TRBD1. The CDR3 length is 14 residues. V was clipped by 5 bases and J by 4 bases; unmatched bases: 5. CDR1 SGHTA and CDR2 FQGNSA come from the germline V gene. Written as DNA, the CDR3 is TGTGCCAGCAGCCAAGACAGGGGCCCAGATACGCAGTATTTT. The encoded protein is CASSQDRGPDTQYF. The whole variable domain, remainder taken from reference TRBV7-2 and TRBJ2-3, is GAGVSQSPSNKVTEKGKDVELRCDPISGHTALYWYRQSLGQGLEFLIYFQGNSAPDKSGLPSDRFSAERTGGSVSTLTIQRTQQEDSAVYLCASSQDRGPDTQYFGPGTRLTVL.

The chain couples TRBV5-1 to TRBJ2-1, with D possibly TRBD2 on 6 matching bases. This CDR3 has 15 amino acids. Between the trimmed V and J ends, which lost 0 bases and 3 bases, there was a span of 10 bases. Germline V CDR1 and CDR2: SGHRS, YFSETQ. The CDR3 loop is CASSLDAGSYNEQFF. The CDR3 DNA reads as TGCGCCAGCAGCTTGGACGCCGGGAGCTACAATGAGCAGTTCTTC.

This clonotype was seen more than once but under ten times. The chain recombines TRBV5-6 with TRBJ1-1; D is possibly TRBD1 (6 bases). Germline-derived CDR1 and CDR2 are SGHDT and YYEEEE. The CDR3 totals 15 residues. V was cut by 0 bases and J by 1 base, with 10 bases left in between. CDR3 sequence: CASSLAPQGNTEAFF. CDR3 coding DNA: TGTGCCAGCAGCTTGGCCCCACAGGGGAACACTGAAGCTTTCTTT.

This rearrangement joins TRBV24-1 to TRBJ2-7, with D tentatively TRBD2 (7 bases). Trimming removed 4 bases from V and 7 bases from J, with 16 bases in between. Germline CDR1 and CDR2: KGHDR and SFDVKD. The CDR3 has 14 residues. Here the CDR3 reads CATSEGGAGLEQYF. CDR3 DNA: TGTGCCACCAGTGAGGGGGGGGCCGGACTTGAGCAGTACTTC.